This entry lists 14 T cell receptor beta chains sequenced from one sample in a study of CXCR3-negative and CXCR3-positive naive CD8 T cells. The TRB cDNA libraries were prepared by 5' RACE with UMI labels. After re-calling the 5' RACE reads, TCRdb lists one entry per CDR3 protein, DNA absent. Its listing shows tens of thousands of distinct CDR3 sequences. Study-wide results and caveats: The TRB CDR3s that CXCR3-positive naive cells carried were more hydrophobic than those of CXCR3-negative naive cells.

Their antigens are not known. Sequencing used naive CXCR3+ CD8+ T cells from blood. Subset reported: CD45RO-CCR7+CD27+CD95- naive CD8+ T cells expressing CXCR3 (TNR3+). The receptors come from a human donor in good health. Some clones in this sample may be carry-over from other donors' samples.

The chain carries TRBV19 and TRBJ1-2; TCRdb's D call of TRBD1 is untestable without DNA. Germline V gene sequence: CDR1 LNHDA, CDR2 SQIVND (reference sequence). The CDR3 covers 13 residues. The CDR3 reads CASKEGGHYGYTF.

This chain's CDR3 is CASIHSRDRAYEQYF. The rearrangement joins TRBV6-2 or TRBV6-3 to TRBJ2-7; TCRdb reports TRBD1, a call that lacks DNA to check it against. This CDR3 has 15 residues. Germline-derived CDR1 and CDR2 are MNHEY and SVGEGT.

The rearrangement joins TRBV12-3 or TRBV12-4 to TRBJ2-5; TCRdb's D gene call, TRBD1, goes unchecked for lack of DNA. The CDR3 is 16 amino acids. CDR3 in amino acids: CASSDKGTGHQETQYF.

This chain links TRBV29-1 with TRBJ2-2; TCRdb names TRBD1, which stays unverified in the absence of DNA. Germline CDR1 SQVTM, CDR2 ANQGSEA. The CDR3 length is 15 residues. CDR3 amino acids: CSVLGQGANTGELFF.

The chain is built from TRBV12-3 or TRBV12-4 and TRBJ1-1; TCRdb's D call of TRBD1 is untestable without DNA. The CDR3 is 15 amino acids. CDR3 residues: CASSPPGRLNTEAFF.

This chain connects TRBV20-1 to TRBJ2-7; checking the TCRdb D call of TRBD1 is not possible without DNA. The CDR3 runs 15 residues. In germline, CDR1 is DFQATT, CDR2 SNEGSKA (reference sequence). This CDR3 is CSATDGDRGAYEQYF.

The rearrangement links TRBV27 to TRBJ2-5; TCRdb designates TRBD2, a call that cannot be tested without DNA. Germline values: CDR1 MNHEY, CDR2 SMNVEV (reference sequence). CDR3 length: 14 amino acids. CDR3: CASSLGLEGETQYF.

V is TRBV20-1 and J is TRBJ1-2; TCRdb reports TRBD1, a call that lacks DNA to check it against. The CDR3 is made up of 12 amino acids. Germline V gives CDR1 DFQATT, CDR2 SNEGSKA (reference sequence). The CDR3 loop reads CSASSQGDGYTF.

CDR3 amino acids: CASSPNSFEAKNIQYF. V is TRBV11-2 and J is TRBJ2-4. This CDR3 comprises 16 residues. Germline V gives CDR1 SGHAT, CDR2 FQNNGV.

The chain has TRBV21-1 and TRBJ2-1; TCRdb gives TRBD2 as the D gene, but with no DNA this cannot be confirmed. TRBV21-1 represents a pseudogene. The CDR3 runs 19 residues. CDR3 loop: CASSNSPLSGNPPKGEQFF.

This rearrangement joins TRBV6-5 to TRBJ1-5; TCRdb picks TRBD1, but there is no DNA to check that call. This CDR3 is built from 16 residues. CDR1 is MNHEY, CDR2 SVGAGI, per germline. The CDR3 protein is CASSLTVQGGSQPQHF.

The rearrangement links TRBV5-1 to TRBJ2-7. CDR1 is SGHRS and CDR2 is YFSETQ in the germline V gene. The CDR3 has 14 amino acids. The CDR3 reads CASRRAKPIYEQYF.

The chain recombines TRBV20-1 with TRBJ2-7. The CDR3 consists of 14 residues. Germline CDR1 is DFQATT and CDR2 is SNEGSKA (reference sequence). CDR3 amino acids: CSARDLNSSYEQYF.

The CDR3 spells CASSYDRLNTGELFF. V and J are TRBV4-2 and TRBJ2-2. CDR3 length equals 15 residues. From germline, CDR1 is LGHNA and CDR2 YNFKEQ.